This T cell receptor beta chain emerged from a study of T cell responses to AZD1222 COVID-19 vaccine. The CDR3 runs to 15 residues. Germline CDR1 reads SEHNR; CDR2 reads FQNEAQ (reference sequence). V dropped 5 bases and J dropped 1; count of bases not matched to a gene: 7. As concerns this clone: The antigen is not known.

Profiled with immunoSEQ multiplex PCR; TCRdb holds only in-frame clones, not every one. Altogether some 130,000 clones are present, around 90% being singletons, with the ten largest covering 0.85% to 1.2%. Notes on the study in general: In the spike-specific TCR repertoire, nearly half reportedly target unmutated variant regions.

This sample comprised peripheral blood, obtained 28 days after the second AZD1222 dose. The sequence was collected from an adult who received the AZD1222 COVID-19 vaccine. The rearrangement links TRBV7-9 to TRBJ1-2; 7 bases line up with TRBD1. CDR3 sequence reads: CASSPPDRYNYGYTF. The CDR3 bases are TGTGCCAGCAGCCCCCCGGACAGGTATAACTATGGCTACACCTTC.